These T cell receptor beta chains were read from a single sample in a study of T cells in Graves' hyperthyroidism and ophthalmopathy. TCRdb itself ran the multiplex PCR reads through MiXCR, one entry per CDR3 protein. The sample records 37,000 or so distinct CDR3 sequences, 50% to 55% being singletons. Sequencing was performed on blood. These receptors were taken from a man aged 35 to 55 with Graves' ophthalmopathy. Both conserved end residues are part of each CDR3. D genes are given only for firm matches. The size of a clone is reported for some rows only, either as once, few or many, or as a class for expanded clones.

size,V,D,J,CDR3,DNA
-,TRBV2,TRBD1,TRBJ1-2,CAPRQGADGYTF,TGTGCTCCACGACAGGGGGCTGACGGCTACACCTTC
many,TRBV9,-,TRBJ1-6,CASSVGGQKYNSPLHF,TGTGCCAGCAGCGTAGGAGGACAGAAATATAATTCACCCCTCCACTTT
many,TRBV11-2,TRBD1,TRBJ1-4,CASSRTGGYEKLFF,TGTGCCAGCAGCCGGACAGGGGGCTATGAAAAACTGTTTTTT
once,TRBV7-9,-,TRBJ2-1,CASSRSGVGNEQFF,TGTGCCAGCTCTAGGTCAGGGGTGGGCAATGAGCAGTTCTTC
-,TRBV6-1,-,TRBJ1-1,CASSEAFF,TGTGCCAGCAGTGAAGCTTTCTTT
-,TRBV5-4,-,TRBJ1-6,CASSLDSLNSPLHF,TGTGCCAGCAGTCTTGACAGCCTTAATTCACCCCTCCACTTT
many,TRBV6-6,TRBD2,TRBJ2-2,CASSLAGGDTGELFF,TGTGCCAGCAGCCTAGCGGGAGGCGACACCGGGGAGCTGTTTTTT
-,TRBV9,-,TRBJ2-7,CASSRSEGGELYF,TGTGCCAGCAGCCGGAGTGAGGGCGGGGAGCTGTACTTC
many,TRBV27,-,TRBJ2-7,CASSLHAGDNSYEQYF,TGTGCCAGCAGTTTACACGCTGGGGACAACTCCTACGAGCAGTACTTC
-,TRBV2,TRBD1,TRBJ1-1,CASSPRGQGDEAFF,TGTGCCAGCAGTCCGCGAGGACAGGGGGATGAAGCTTTCTTT
many,TRBV7-9,-,TRBJ2-1,CASSLNTGRRDEQFF,TGTGCCAGCAGCTTAAATACAGGGCGACGGGATGAGCAGTTCTTC
-,TRBV5-1,TRBD1,TRBJ1-3,CASSSLQGRRNTIYF,TGCGCCAGCAGCTCGTTACAGGGGCGAAGAAACACCATATATTTT
-,TRBV10-1,-,TRBJ2-5,CAKETQYF,TGCGCCAAAGAGACCCAGTACTTC
-,TRBV2,-,TRBJ1-5,CASSLGRGQPQHF,TGTGCCAGCAGCCTCGGGCGCGGGCAGCCCCAGCATTTT
-,TRBV6-1,-,TRBJ2-1,CASSDGTHNVQFF,TGTGCCAGCAGTGACGGGACACACAACGTGCAGTTCTTC
medium-sized,TRBV7-6,-,TRBJ2-5,CASSLTDQETQYF,TGTGCCAGCAGCCTGACCGACCAAGAGACCCAGTACTTC
-,TRBV7-2,-,TRBJ1-2,CASSLVMAGNGYTF,TGTGCCAGCAGCTTAGTTATGGCAGGGAATGGCTACACCTTC
few,TRBV18,-,TRBJ2-7,CASSPQQGTLYEQYF,TGTGCCAGCTCACCACAACAGGGAACTCTCTACGAGCAGTACTTC
-,TRBV7-6,-,TRBJ2-2,CASSLGPGNTGELFF,TGTGCCAGCAGCTTAGGTCCGGGGAACACCGGGGAGCTGTTTTTT
-,TRBV19,TRBD1,TRBJ1-2,CASSPDRGGGYTF,TGTGCCAGTAGCCCTGACAGGGGGGGTGGCTACACCTTC
many,TRBV20-1,TRBD2,TRBJ2-1,CSAAGDLPNNEQLF,TGCAGTGCTGCGGGGGACTTACCCAACAATGAGCAGCTCTTC
-,TRBV6-1,TRBD1,TRBJ2-7,CAGISGQGYEQYF,TGTGCCGGCATCTCGGGACAGGGTTACGAGCAGTACTTC